The rows below give T cell receptor beta chains drawn from one sample of a study of blood T cell repertoires in COVID-19. Repertoires were generated with immunoSEQ multiplex PCR, while TCRdb's copy carries only in-frame clones and drops some. The sample has roughly 100,000 clones, around 84% seen once. Sequencing was performed on peripheral blood. The receptors stem from a woman over 75 with acute or convalescent COVID-19. The CDR3 runs from the conserved cysteine through the conserved F or W. Fields, in order: J gene, D gene, clone size, V gene, CDR3 DNA, CDR3 protein. A D gene is named only where the DNA matches it firmly. Clone size is given for some rows only: seen once, a few or many times, or a class if the clone is expanded.

TRBJ2-3 . . TRBV18 TGTGCCAGCTCACTCGGAGGACTGTACACAGATACGCAGTATTTT CASSLGGLYTDTQYF
TRBJ2-5 TRBD1 . TRBV5-8 TGTGCCAGCAGCCCTGGACAGGGGATGTGGGAGACCCAGTACTTC CASSPGQGMWETQYF
TRBJ1-1 . . TRBV2 TGTGCCAGCAGTGAACGAGGGGCCGGGGGGACTGAAGCTTTCTTT CASSERGAGGTEAFF
TRBJ2-2 . . TRBV11-2 TGTGCCAGCAGCTTAGCTTTATCCGGGGAGCTGTTTTTT CASSLALSGELFF
TRBJ2-7 TRBD2 . TRBV5-1 TGCGCCAGCAGCTTGGCCCCTGGCGGGAGGGTCACCTCCTACGAGCAGTACTTC CASSLAPGGRVTSYEQYF
TRBJ2-1 TRBD2 many TRBV28 TGTGCCAGCAGTTTAGGGACTAGCGGCGAGCAGTTCTTC CASSLGTSGEQFF
TRBJ2-2 . . TRBV7-8 TGTGCCAGCAGCTTAGCGCTTGCGGGAAGGGTCGGGGAGCTGTTTTTT CASSLALAGRVGELFF
TRBJ2-3 . . TRBV5-4 TGTGCCAGCAGCTTGGCAAAGGGCGGGGATACGCAGTATTTT CASSLAKGGDTQYF
TRBJ1-5 . . TRBV5-5 TGTGCCAGCAGCTTTCTCGATCAGCCCCAGCATTTT CASSFLDQPQHF
TRBJ2-2 . . TRBV15 TGTGCCACCAGCAGAGATCGGAGCGTTCCCACCGGGGAGCTGTTTTTT CATSRDRSVPTGELFF
TRBJ1-1 . . TRBV5-6 TGTGCCAGCAGCTTGGGATGGATATCGGGGACTGAAGCTTTCTTT CASSLGWISGTEAFF
TRBJ1-4 . . TRBV6-2/TRBV6-3 TGTGCCAGCAGTTACGGCGGGGGTCCTAATGAAAAACTGTTTTTT CASSYGGGPNEKLFF
TRBJ2-5 TRBD1 few TRBV11-3 TGTGCCAGCAGCTTACCGGGACAGGGGAAGACCCAGTACTTC CASSLPGQGKTQYF
TRBJ2-1 TRBD2 . TRBV5-1 TGCGCCAGCAGCACCGGGACTAGCGGGAGTATTGAGCAGTTCTTC CASSTGTSGSIEQFF
TRBJ1-1 TRBD1 few TRBV7-9 TGTGCCAGCAGTTCGGACAGGGTGGCTTTCTTT CASSSDRVAFF